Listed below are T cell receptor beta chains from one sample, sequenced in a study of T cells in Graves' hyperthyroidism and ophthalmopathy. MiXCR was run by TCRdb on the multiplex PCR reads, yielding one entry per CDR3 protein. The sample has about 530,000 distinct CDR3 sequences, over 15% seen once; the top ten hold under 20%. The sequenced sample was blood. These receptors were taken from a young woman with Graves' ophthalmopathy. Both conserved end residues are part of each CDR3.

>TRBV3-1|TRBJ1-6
CASSQEGGGGSPLHF
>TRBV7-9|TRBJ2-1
CAGGQGDNEQFF
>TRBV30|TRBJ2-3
CAWTLAGGDTQYF
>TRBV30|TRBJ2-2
CAWRTGMVRGRAGGELFF
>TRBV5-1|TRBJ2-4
CASSLVRGGKNIQYF
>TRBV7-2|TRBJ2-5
CASSALPGGPPETQYF
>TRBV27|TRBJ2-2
CASSFPRGGNTGELFF
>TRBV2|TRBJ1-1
CASTHRNTEAFF
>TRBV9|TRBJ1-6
CASSTPGGQGISPLHF
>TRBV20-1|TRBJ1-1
CSARGSAGTTEAFF
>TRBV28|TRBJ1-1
CASSALPGGGNTEAFF
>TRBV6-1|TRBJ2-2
CATSSGIHTGELFF
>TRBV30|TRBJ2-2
CAWTGPTGGPFVAGELFF
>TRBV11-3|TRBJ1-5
CASSLVMARQGNSNQPQHF
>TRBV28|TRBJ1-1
CASSSQDRVEAFF
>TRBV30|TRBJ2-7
CAWTLNPIGEQYF
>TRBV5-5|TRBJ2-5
CASSLAMGETQYF
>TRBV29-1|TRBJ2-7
CSVAIGQGAYEQYF
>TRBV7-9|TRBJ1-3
CASSPGGRISGNTIYF
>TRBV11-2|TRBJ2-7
CASSYPGLAPYEQYF
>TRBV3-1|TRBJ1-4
CASSLSTGTTNEKLFF
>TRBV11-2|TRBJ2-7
CASSQETGAGGYNEQYF
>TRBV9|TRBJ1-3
CASPLRDGVCFFSGNTIYF
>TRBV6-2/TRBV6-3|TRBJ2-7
CASSYWNRVSYEQYF
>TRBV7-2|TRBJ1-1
CASSLSGSREAFF
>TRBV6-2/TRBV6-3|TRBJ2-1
CASTLGEGWAQFF
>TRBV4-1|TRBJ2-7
CASSLESRTGLYEQYF
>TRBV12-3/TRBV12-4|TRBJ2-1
CASSLLSGGPSGGDEQFF
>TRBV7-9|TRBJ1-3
CASSLEGGNIYF
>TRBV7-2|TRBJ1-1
CASRFEPTGSEAFF
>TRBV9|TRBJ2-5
CASSVGGETQYF
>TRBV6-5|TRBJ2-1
CASITSGRAGLPNEQFF
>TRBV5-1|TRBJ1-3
CASSLGDRASGYSSGNTIYF
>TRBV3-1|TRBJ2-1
CAISPGLANSYNEQFF
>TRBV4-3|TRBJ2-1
CASSQEAPGYNEQFF
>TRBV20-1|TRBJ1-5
CSAQGPVNQPQHF
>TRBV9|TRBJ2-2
CASSSHGDSSTGELFF